A selection of T cell receptor beta chains follows, all from one sample in a study of T cell repertoires in cytomegalovirus infection. Each CDR3 protein is one row after TCRdb ran MiXCR on the reads. Of a few hundred thousand distinct CDR3 sequences listed, 29% are singletons. The antigens these receptors bind are not known. This specimen consisted of cultured PBMCs, obtained from culture after CMV antigen stimulation. These TCRs come from a human donor in good health (CMV status not recorded). Some clones in this sample may be carry-over from other donors' samples. Both conserved end residues are part of each CDR3. Each record gives: clone size, D gene, J gene, V gene, CDR3 length, CDR3 protein, CDR3 DNA. The D gene is left open where the match is weak. Only part of the rows carry a size: once, few, many, or a class if the clone is expanded.

.,.,TRBJ1-4,TRBV7-8,18,CASSLGLADRAYTEQLFF,TGTGCCAGCAGCTTAGGATTGGCAGACAGAGCTTATACTGAACAACTGTTTTTT
.,.,TRBJ1-2,TRBV12-3/TRBV12-4,17,CASSSFGAGDFNYGYTF,TGTGCCAGCAGTTCCTTCGGGGCAGGCGATTTTAACTATGGCTACACCTTC
.,TRBD1,TRBJ2-3,TRBV28,18,CASSLPQDRGQDTDTQYF,TGTGCCAGCAGTTTGCCCCAGGACAGGGGGCAGGACACAGATACGCAGTATTTT
.,TRBD1,TRBJ1-5,TRBV19,14,CAGGTGGSNQPQHF,TGTGCCGGCGGGACAGGGGGTAGCAATCAGCCCCAGCATTTT
few,.,TRBJ2-5,TRBV7-2,13,CASSLGQAETQYF,TGTGCCAGCAGCTTAGGACAGGCGGAGACCCAGTACTTC
.,.,TRBJ1-3,TRBV19,16,CASSITDTFSGNTIYF,TGTGCCAGTAGTATTACGGACACATTCTCTGGAAACACCATATATTTT
.,TRBD2,TRBJ2-1,TRBV7-9,18,CASSRSGTAPSSYNEQFF,TGTGCCAGCAGCCGTAGCGGGACCGCACCCAGCTCCTACAATGAGCAGTTCTTC
many,TRBD1,TRBJ2-7,TRBV12-3/TRBV12-4,17,CASSFPPATGKAYEQYF,TGTGCCAGCAGTTTTCCCCCCGCGACAGGGAAAGCCTACGAGCAGTACTTC
few,TRBD1,TRBJ2-1,TRBV19,14,CASSGWTGGNEQFF,TGTGCCAGTAGTGGATGGACAGGGGGCAATGAGCAGTTCTTC
.,TRBD1,TRBJ1-2,TRBV11-2,14,CASSLAGDRDGYTF,TGTGCCAGCAGCTTAGCCGGGGACAGGGATGGCTACACCTTC
few,TRBD2,TRBJ2-1,TRBV28,17,CASSFPGTSGRDNEQFF,TGTGCCAGCAGTTTCCCGGGGACTAGCGGGAGGGACAATGAGCAGTTCTTC
.,.,TRBJ2-1,TRBV28,18,CASSISASAKGHYNEQFF,TGTGCCAGCAGCATATCTGCTAGCGCCAAAGGACACTACAATGAGCAGTTCTTC
many,.,TRBJ2-2,TRBV7-2,14,CASSPVRYTGELFF,TGTGCCAGCAGTCCCGTTCGGTACACCGGGGAGCTGTTTTTT
many,TRBD2,TRBJ2-1,TRBV7-8,16,CASSLELAGGQREQFF,TGTGCCAGCAGCTTAGAGCTAGCGGGAGGCCAGCGGGAGCAGTTCTTC
few,.,TRBJ1-5,TRBV15,14,CATTGGIRNQPQHF,TGTGCCACCACGGGGGGAATACGCAATCAGCCCCAGCATTTT
few,.,TRBJ1-3,TRBV7-4,16,CASSYRDGGSGNTIYF,TGTGCCAGCAGCTACCGGGACGGAGGGTCTGGAAACACCATATATTTT
.,.,TRBJ2-3,TRBV25-1,14,CASRLGGGTDTQYF,TGTGCCAGCAGGCTCGGAGGAGGAACAGATACGCAGTATTTT
.,.,TRBJ2-1,TRBV14,15,CASSQAGAIYNEQFF,TGTGCCAGCAGCCAAGCGGGGGCAATCTACAATGAGCAGTTCTTC
.,TRBD1,TRBJ2-5,TRBV19,14,CASSPRQGSETQYF,TGTGCCAGTAGTCCGCGACAGGGATCAGAGACCCAGTACTTC
many,TRBD2,TRBJ2-1,TRBV11-2,15,CASSLGGRGRNEQFF,TGTGCCAGCAGCTTAGGCGGGAGAGGTAGAAATGAGCAGTTCTTC
once,.,TRBJ2-3,TRBV20-1,15,CSATLSGHSTDTQYF,TGCAGTGCCACCCTCAGCGGGCACAGCACAGATACGCAGTATTTT
few,.,TRBJ1-1,TRBV20-1,16,CSASFLLTDTNTEAFF,TGCAGTGCTAGTTTTCTGCTCACGGATACGAACACTGAAGCTTTCTTT
.,.,TRBJ1-3,TRBV5-4,15,CASSRPGNSGNTIYF,TGTGCCAGCAGCCGACCGGGGAACTCTGGAAACACCATATATTTT
many,TRBD2,TRBJ2-7,TRBV7-8,16,CASSRGEGRSSYEQYF,TGTGCCAGCAGTCGGGGGGAAGGGCGAAGCTCCTACGAGCAGTACTTC
few,.,TRBJ1-4,TRBV10-3,20,CAISESMSSGTSYGNEKLFF,TGTGCCATCAGTGAGTCGATGTCTTCAGGAACCAGCTATGGCAATGAAAAACTGTTTTTT
.,.,TRBJ2-7,TRBV19,14,CASSTQARSAEQYF,TGTGCCAGTAGTACCCAGGCCAGGAGTGCGGAGCAGTACTTC
few,.,TRBJ2-5,TRBV28,14,CASSLGGAGETQYF,TGTGCCAGCAGTTTGGGTGGGGCAGGGGAGACCCAGTACTTC
many,.,TRBJ1-2,TRBV7-2,20,CASSLPRFSGESLAAYGYTF,TGTGCCAGCAGCCTCCCCCGGTTTTCGGGGGAATCTTTGGCCGCCTATGGCTACACCTTC
many,.,TRBJ1-6,TRBV12-3/TRBV12-4,17,CASSLTFLGHLNSPLHF,TGTGCCAGCAGTTTAACCTTTCTTGGACACCTCAATTCACCCCTCCACTTT
.,.,TRBJ2-5,TRBV29-1,12,CSVNDSGETQYF,TGCAGCGTAAACGACAGCGGGGAGACCCAGTACTTC
.,.,TRBJ2-4,TRBV29-1,13,CSAPGPAKNIQYF,TGCAGCGCCCCGGGACCAGCCAAAAACATTCAGTACTTC
.,.,TRBJ2-3,TRBV28,13,CASSLNVADTQYF,TGTGCCAGCAGTCTGAATGTGGCAGATACGCAGTATTTT
.,TRBD2,TRBJ2-1,TRBV24-1,13,CATSRRGGNEQFF,TGTGCCACCAGTCGGCGGGGGGGTAATGAGCAGTTCTTC
.,TRBD1,TRBJ1-5,TRBV20-1,14,CSAPQGASNQPQHF,TGCAGTGCTCCTCAGGGGGCGAGCAATCAGCCCCAGCATTTT
few,TRBD2,TRBJ2-6,TRBV7-2,18,CASSLDWDYWGGANVLTF,TGTGCCAGCAGCTTAGATTGGGACTACTGGGGGGGGGCCAACGTCCTGACTTTC
few,.,TRBJ1-2,TRBV7-9,14,CASSLAGDYYGYTF,TGTGCCAGCAGCTTGGCAGGGGATTACTATGGCTACACCTTC
.,.,TRBJ2-6,TRBV19,19,CASSIDGDLRVAGANVLTF,TGTGCCAGTAGTATAGATGGGGACTTAAGGGTAGCCGGGGCCAACGTCCTGACTTTC
few,TRBD2,TRBJ2-1,TRBV6-2/TRBV6-3,20,CASSYSVGQSGTSGSNEQFF,TGTGCCAGCAGTTACTCGGTGGGACAGTCCGGGACTAGCGGGAGTAATGAGCAGTTCTTC
.,TRBD1,TRBJ1-5,TRBV4-1,15,CASSLGQGMNQPQHF,TGCGCCAGCAGTCTAGGACAGGGAATGAATCAGCCCCAGCATTTT
.,TRBD2,TRBJ2-7,TRBV7-2,16,CASSFPAGGPSYEQYF,TGTGCCAGCAGCTTCCCAGCGGGGGGCCCGTCCTACGAGCAGTACTTC
.,.,TRBJ2-2,TRBV24-1,15,CATSKGLPRTGELFF,TGTGCCACCTCAAAGGGACTCCCGAGGACCGGGGAGCTGTTTTTT
.,.,TRBJ2-5,TRBV7-2,14,CASSRNRGLETQYF,TGTGCCAGCAGCCGCAATCGGGGGCTAGAGACCCAGTACTTC
few,.,TRBJ2-1,TRBV29-1,14,CSVERISTYNEQFF,TGCAGCGTTGAGAGGATTTCTACCTACAATGAGCAGTTCTTC
.,TRBD2,TRBJ2-7,TRBV7-3,15,CASSRDLAGGREQYF,TGTGCCAGCAGCCGAGACCTAGCGGGAGGGCGCGAGCAGTACTTC
few,.,TRBJ2-3,TRBV7-8,17,CASSLGVLQGGTDTQYF,TGTGCCAGCAGCTTAGGGGTTTTACAGGGGGGGACAGATACGCAGTATTTT
.,TRBD1,TRBJ1-1,TRBV6-8,15,CASRQRQGRSTEAFF,TGTGCCAGCAGACAACGACAGGGGAGGAGTACTGAAGCTTTCTTT
.,.,TRBJ2-7,TRBV30,11,CAWSGQYEQYF,TGTGCCTGGAGTGGGCAATACGAGCAGTACTTC
.,TRBD2,TRBJ2-3,TRBV20-1,18,CSASLRLAGHPATDTQYF,TGCAGTGCCTCGCTCCGACTAGCGGGGCACCCCGCCACAGATACGCAGTATTTT
.,.,TRBJ2-7,TRBV18,13,CASSPEGAGEQYF,TGTGCCAGCTCACCAGAAGGAGCGGGTGAGCAGTACTTC
.,TRBD1,TRBJ2-1,TRBV27,18,CASSLFGPGQGARGEQFF,TGTGCCAGCAGTTTATTCGGCCCCGGACAGGGGGCGCGGGGTGAGCAGTTCTTC
.,TRBD2,TRBJ2-2,TRBV7-9,16,CASSSGTSGKTGELFF,TGTGCCAGCAGCTCGGGGACTAGCGGGAAAACCGGGGAGCTGTTTTTT
many,.,TRBJ2-6,TRBV7-2,15,CASSLRTAGANVLTF,TGTGCCAGCAGCTTAAGGACAGCTGGGGCCAACGTCCTGACTTTC
.,TRBD1,TRBJ1-5,TRBV2,15,CASTGQVFGNQPQHF,TGTGCCAGCACCGGACAGGTCTTCGGCAATCAGCCCCAGCATTTT
.,.,TRBJ1-2,TRBV11-2,15,CASSLTDGTNYGYTF,TGTGCCAGCAGCTTAACCGATGGCACTAACTATGGCTACACCTTC
.,.,TRBJ1-1,TRBV6-5,12,CASSRYNTEAFF,TGTGCCAGCAGTCGTTATAACACTGAAGCTTTCTTT
few,TRBD1,TRBJ1-2,TRBV7-8,15,CASSLRQGDFYGYTF,TGTGCCAGCAGCCTCCGACAGGGAGACTTCTATGGCTACACCTTC